This entry concerns a single TCR beta chain. The antigen it binds to is not known. There are no base qualities to consult, and no much larger clone falls within one base. Library creation used the immunoSEQ multiplex PCR assay. TCRdb's version of the immuneACCESS table is confined to in-frame rearrangements and falls short of the full clone set. An unresolved V gene accounts for under half of the shortfall where checked; the remainder is of unknown origin. This sample comprises hundreds of thousands of clones, 80% to 90% of them detected only once. The ten largest clones represent just under 0.0095% of the sample. These data come from a study of shared T cell receptors in the human thymus (dated by TCRdb to about 2021). For the wider study: The study investigated the way shared, self-reactive T-cell receptor alpha chains are produced in the human thymus.

The junction shows trimming of 5 bases on V and 3 bases on J, plus 14 bases between the germline ends. CDR1 and CDR2 were assigned from the germline V gene as SGHTA and FQGNSA. The CDR3 runs 15 residues from the cysteine to the phenylalanine. Only the CDR3 DNA stays, 45 bases, in frame from base 1. This sample was shared with a second study, whose subject was human thymus T cells. Per the second study: Immunologically healthy infants undergoing open corrective cardiac surgery for congenital heart defects in Finland were used as donors. Thymus tissue was collected as surgical resects that were removed during corrective cardiac surgery. Biased V and J gene segment usage appeared to be present in both thymic and peripheral blood repertoires. The related research reported highly overlapping thymic TCR repertoires among unrelated individuals. The study described the TCR alpha and beta repertoires in under ten infant thymus samples and four matching peripheral blood samples. The cohort included about 6 male and a couple of female infants, with donor ages spanning 7 to 244 days. Thymocytes were freed from the tissue by mechanical means and kept at -70 degrees C as pellets of roughly 8.5-31 million cells. A QIAsymphony instrument was used to extract genomic DNA from the frozen cell pellets. The immunoSEQ multiplex PCR assay was used to amplify the TCRB and TCRAD loci from a standardized quantity of quality-controlled genomic DNA. Amplicons spanned the V(D)J region at a length sufficient to cover the CDR3 and identify V and J genes. The commercial immunoSEQ service was used to sequence amplicons on an Illumina platform. Primer bias and sequencing errors were corrected using previously described methods, and TCRAD and TCRB definitions followed the IMGT database. Repertoires were analysed with immunoSEQ Analyzer 3.0 and VDJTools, covering basic statistics, V/J segment usage, diversity estimates, rarefaction and pairwise overlap. To estimate diversity, the Chao1, ChaoE, Efron-Thisted, Shannon and inverse Simpson indices were applied, and diversity was also estimated on datasets down-sampled to the smallest sample. Repertoire overlap was assessed by strict matching of CDR3 nucleotide sequence, V gene and J gene, and clustering was done by Jaccard-based multidimensional scaling. Thymus samples yielded on average around 810,000 unique TCRB clonotypes, compared with 80,000 to 85,000 from blood samples.

The sequenced sample was thymocytes. The chain was built from TRBV7-2 and TRBJ2-1; the D gene is perhaps TRBD2, on 6 matching bases. The clonotype comes from a boy under two years old with a congenital heart defect. Donor details come from another sample of the same person, matched by shared clones. The DNA reads as follows: TGTGCCAGCAGCCCCCGGGTAGCGGACTACAATGAGCAGTTCTTC. Its protein product is CASSPRVADYNEQFF.